The sequence of this T cell receptor beta chain was determined in a study of shared clonotypes between healthy human individuals. The CDR3 length is 15 residues. The V and J ends lost 6 bases and 0 bases respectively, with 14 bases between them. Germline V gives CDR1 SGHAT, CDR2 FQNNGV. About 30,000 T cell genomes, or approximately 190 ng DNA, went into the sorted-subset replicate PCRs. The repertoire was sequenced with immunoSEQ multiplex PCR; TCRdb's copy has only in-frame clones and lacks some. The data contain 550,000 to 600,000 clones, about 98% of them seen just once; the ten biggest clones take up 0.25% to 0.35%. Points from the study as a whole: Sequencing depth was expected to influence donor clonotype sharing.

Worth noting for this clone: Antigen unknown.

Selected positively for CCR7 and CD45RO-negative, naive CD8 cells excluded terminally differentiated effector memory CD45RA+ cells. This clonotype originated in a man aged 25 to 45 in good health. The source material was naive CD8+ T cells sorted from blood. The V call is TRBV11-2, the J call TRBJ2-5; the D is unclear. The CDR3 region is CASRSSPSYQETQYF. In nucleotides, the CDR3 is TGTGCCAGCAGATCCTCTCCCAGTTACCAAGAGACCCAGTACTTC.